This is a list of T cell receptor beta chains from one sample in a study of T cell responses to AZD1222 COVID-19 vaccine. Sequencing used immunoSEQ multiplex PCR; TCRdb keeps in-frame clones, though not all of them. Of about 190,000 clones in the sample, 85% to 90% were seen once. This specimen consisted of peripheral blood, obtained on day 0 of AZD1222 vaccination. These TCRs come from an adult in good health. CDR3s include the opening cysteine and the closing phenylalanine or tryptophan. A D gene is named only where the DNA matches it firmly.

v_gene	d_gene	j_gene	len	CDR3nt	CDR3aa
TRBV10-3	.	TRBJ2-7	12	TGTGCCATGGGAGGGGGCCCCTACGAGCAGTACTTC	CAMGGGPYEQYF
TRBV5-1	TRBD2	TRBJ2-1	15	TGCGCCAGCAGCTACTTTAGCGGGGGGGACAATGAGCAGTTCTTC	CASSYFSGGDNEQFF
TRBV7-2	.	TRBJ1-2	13	TGTGCCAGCAGCTTAGGAGCGACCTATGGCTACACCTTC	CASSLGATYGYTF
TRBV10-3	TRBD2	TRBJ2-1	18	TGTGCCATCAGTGATACACGGACTAGCGGGGGGACCTACAATGAGCAGTTCTTC	CAISDTRTSGGTYNEQFF
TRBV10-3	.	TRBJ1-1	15	TGTGCCATCAGCGCCTACTCGGGCCAAGGCACTGAAGCTTTCTTT	CAISAYSGQGTEAFF
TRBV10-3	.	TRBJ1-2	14	TGTGCCATCAGTACCAGCGCGGATAACTATGGCTACACCTTC	CAISTSADNYGYTF
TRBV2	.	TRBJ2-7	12	TGTGCCAGCGGATCTGGGTTAGGCGAGCAGTACTTC	CASGSGLGEQYF
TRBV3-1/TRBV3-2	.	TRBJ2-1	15	TGTGCCAGCAGCTATCCGGGACTGGTCTACAATGAGCAGTTCTTC	CASSYPGLVYNEQFF
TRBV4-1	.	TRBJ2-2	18	TGCGCCAGCAGCCAAGAGGGGTTTGGCTACAGGGACACCGGGGAGCTGTTTTTT	CASSQEGFGYRDTGELFF
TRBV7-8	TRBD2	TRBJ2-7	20	TGTGCCAGCAGCTTGCCCCGACAGACTAGCGGGGGCCGGGTATCCTACGAGCAGTACTTC	CASSLPRQTSGGRVSYEQYF
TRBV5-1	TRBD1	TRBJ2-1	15	TGCGCCAGCAGCCGTAGGGACAGCGAGGACAATGAGCAGTTCTTC	CASSRRDSEDNEQFF
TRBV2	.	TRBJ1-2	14	TGTGCCAGCACCCCGGGGGTAGGGAACTATGGCTACACCTTC	CASTPGVGNYGYTF
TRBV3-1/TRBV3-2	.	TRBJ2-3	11	TGTGCCAGCAGCCAGTTGGATACGCAGTATTTT	CASSQLDTQYF
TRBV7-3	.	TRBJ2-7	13	TGTGCCAGCAGTCCAGACGTTACCTACGAGCAGTACTTC	CASSPDVTYEQYF